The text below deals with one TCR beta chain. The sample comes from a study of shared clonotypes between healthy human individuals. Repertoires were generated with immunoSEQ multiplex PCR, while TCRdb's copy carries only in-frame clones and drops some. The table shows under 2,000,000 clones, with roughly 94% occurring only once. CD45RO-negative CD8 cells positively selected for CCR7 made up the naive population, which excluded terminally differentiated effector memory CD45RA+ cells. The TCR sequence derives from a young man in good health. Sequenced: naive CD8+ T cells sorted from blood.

CDR3 coding DNA: TGTGCCAGCGGGGGTCTTAGCGGGAGAAGGGATGAGCAGTTCTTC. Translated, it gives CASGGLSGRRDEQFF. The chain joins TRBV6-6 to TRBJ2-1, with TRBD2 identical over 9 bases. With 8 bases clipped from V and 8 bases from J, the junction kept 13 bases outside the gene matches. The CDR3 length is 15 residues. Germline V gene data show CDR1 as MNHNY and CDR2 as SVGAGI (reference sequence).